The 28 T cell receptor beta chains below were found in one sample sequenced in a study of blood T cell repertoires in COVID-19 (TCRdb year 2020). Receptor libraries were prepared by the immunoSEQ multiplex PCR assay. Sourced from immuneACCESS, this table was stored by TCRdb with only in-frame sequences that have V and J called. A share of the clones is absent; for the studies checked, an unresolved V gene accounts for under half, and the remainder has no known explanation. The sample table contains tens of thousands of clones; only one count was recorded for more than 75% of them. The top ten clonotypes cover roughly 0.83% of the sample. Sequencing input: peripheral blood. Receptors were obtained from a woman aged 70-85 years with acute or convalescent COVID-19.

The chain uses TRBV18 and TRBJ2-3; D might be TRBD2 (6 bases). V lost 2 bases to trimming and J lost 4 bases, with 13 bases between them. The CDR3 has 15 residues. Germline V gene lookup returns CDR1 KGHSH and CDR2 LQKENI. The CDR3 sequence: CASSPRFTSSDTQYF. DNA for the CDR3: TGTGCCAGCTCACCAAGGTTTACTAGCTCAGATACGCAGTATTTT. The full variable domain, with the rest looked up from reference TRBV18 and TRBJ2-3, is NAGVMQNPRHLVRRRGQEARLRCSPMKGHSHVYWYRQLPEEGLKFMVYLQKENIIDESGMPKERFSAEFPKEGPSILRIQQVVRGDSAAYFCASSPRFTSSDTQYFGPGTRLTVL.

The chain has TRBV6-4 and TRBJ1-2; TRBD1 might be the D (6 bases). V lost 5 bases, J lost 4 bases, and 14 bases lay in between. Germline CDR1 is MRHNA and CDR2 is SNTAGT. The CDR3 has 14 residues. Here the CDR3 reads CASSPEQGPYGYTF. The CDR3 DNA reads TGTGCCAGCAGTCCGGAACAGGGACCCTATGGCTACACCTTC.

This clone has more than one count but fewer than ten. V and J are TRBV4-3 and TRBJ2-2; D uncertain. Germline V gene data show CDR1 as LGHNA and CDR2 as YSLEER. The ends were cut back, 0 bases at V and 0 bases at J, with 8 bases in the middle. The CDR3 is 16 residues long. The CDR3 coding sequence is TGCGCCAGCAGCCAAGACGGGTTCGCGAACACCGGGGAGCTGTTTTTT. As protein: CASSQDGFANTGELFF.

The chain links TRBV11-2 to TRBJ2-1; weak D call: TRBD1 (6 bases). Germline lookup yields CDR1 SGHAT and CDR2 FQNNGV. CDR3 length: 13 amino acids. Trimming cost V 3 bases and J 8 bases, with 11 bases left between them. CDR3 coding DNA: TGTGCCAGCAGCTTCACAGGGACCGATGAGCAGTTCTTC. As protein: CASSFTGTDEQFF.

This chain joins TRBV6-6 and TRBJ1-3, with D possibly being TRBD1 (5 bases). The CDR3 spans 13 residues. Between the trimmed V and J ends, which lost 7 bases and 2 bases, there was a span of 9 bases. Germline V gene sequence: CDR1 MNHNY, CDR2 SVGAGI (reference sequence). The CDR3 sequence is CASNGGAGNTIYF. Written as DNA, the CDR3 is TGTGCCAGCAACGGGGGGGCTGGAAACACCATATATTTT.

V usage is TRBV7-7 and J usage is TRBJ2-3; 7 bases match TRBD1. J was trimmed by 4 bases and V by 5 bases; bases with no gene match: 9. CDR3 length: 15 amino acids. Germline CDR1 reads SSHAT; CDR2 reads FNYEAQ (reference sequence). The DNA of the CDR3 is TGTGCCAGCAGCGAATCGACAGGGTGGGCAGATACGCAGTATTTT. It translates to CASSESTGWADTQYF.

CDR3 nucleotide sequence: TGTGCCAGCAGGCCCTGGACTAGCGGGAAGAGGGATGAGCAGTTCTTC. Encoded protein: CASRPWTSGKRDEQFF. V usage is TRBV2 and J usage is TRBJ2-1; 12 positions agree with TRBD2. Germline V CDR1 and CDR2: SNHLY, FYNNEI. The CDR3 runs 16 residues. With V trimmed by 6 bases and J by 8 bases, 11 bases remained unmatched.

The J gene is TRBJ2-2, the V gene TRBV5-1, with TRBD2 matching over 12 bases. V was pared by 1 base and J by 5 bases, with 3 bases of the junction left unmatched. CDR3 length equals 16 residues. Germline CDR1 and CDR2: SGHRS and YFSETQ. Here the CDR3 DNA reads TGCGCCAGCAGCTTGTATCTAGCGGGAGGGACCGGGGAGCTGTTTTTT. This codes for CASSLYLAGGTGELFF. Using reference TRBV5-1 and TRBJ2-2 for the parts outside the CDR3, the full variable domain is KAGVTQTPRYLIKTRGQQVTLSCSPISGHRSVSWYQQTPGQGLQFLFEYFSETQRNKGNFPGRFSGRQFSNSRSEMNVSTLELGDSALYLCASSLYLAGGTGELFFGEGSRLTVL.

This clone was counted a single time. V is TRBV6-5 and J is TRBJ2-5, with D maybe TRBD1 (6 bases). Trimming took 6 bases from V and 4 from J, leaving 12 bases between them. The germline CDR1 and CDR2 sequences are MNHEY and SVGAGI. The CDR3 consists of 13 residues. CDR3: CASRGAGRETQYF. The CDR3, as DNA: TGTGCCAGCAGGGGGGCGGGTAGAGAGACCCAGTACTTC.

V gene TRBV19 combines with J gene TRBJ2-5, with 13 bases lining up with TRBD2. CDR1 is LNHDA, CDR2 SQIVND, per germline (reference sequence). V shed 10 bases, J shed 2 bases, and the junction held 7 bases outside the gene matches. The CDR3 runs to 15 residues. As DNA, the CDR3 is TGTGCCACACAGCGACTAGCGGGAGGACAAGAGACCCAGTACTTC. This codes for CATQRLAGGQETQYF.

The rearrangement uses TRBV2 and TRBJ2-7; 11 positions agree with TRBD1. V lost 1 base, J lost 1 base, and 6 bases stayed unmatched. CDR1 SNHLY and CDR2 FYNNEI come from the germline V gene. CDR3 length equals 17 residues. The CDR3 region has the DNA TGTGCCAGCAGTGAAGAAGGACAGGGGGCTATGTCCTACGAGCAGTACTTC. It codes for CASSEEGQGAMSYEQYF.

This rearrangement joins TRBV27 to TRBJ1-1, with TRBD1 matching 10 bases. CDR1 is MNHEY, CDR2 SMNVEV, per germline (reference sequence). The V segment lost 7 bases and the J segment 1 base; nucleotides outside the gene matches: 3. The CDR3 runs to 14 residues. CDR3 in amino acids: CASKRDRGNTEAFF. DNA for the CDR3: TGTGCCAGCAAACGGGACAGGGGGAACACTGAAGCTTTCTTT.

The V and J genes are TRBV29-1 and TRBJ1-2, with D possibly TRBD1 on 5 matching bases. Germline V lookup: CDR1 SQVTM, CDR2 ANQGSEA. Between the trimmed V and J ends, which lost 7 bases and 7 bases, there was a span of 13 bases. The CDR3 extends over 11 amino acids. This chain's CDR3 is CSAGTGSGYTF. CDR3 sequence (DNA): TGCAGCGCCGGAACAGGCTCTGGCTACACCTTC. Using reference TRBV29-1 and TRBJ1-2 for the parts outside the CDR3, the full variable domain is SAVISQKPSRDICQRGTSLTIQCQVDSQVTMMFWYRQQPGQSLTLIATANQGSEATYESGFVIDKFPISRPNLTFSTLTVSNMSPEDSSIYLCSAGTGSGYTFGSGTRLTVV.

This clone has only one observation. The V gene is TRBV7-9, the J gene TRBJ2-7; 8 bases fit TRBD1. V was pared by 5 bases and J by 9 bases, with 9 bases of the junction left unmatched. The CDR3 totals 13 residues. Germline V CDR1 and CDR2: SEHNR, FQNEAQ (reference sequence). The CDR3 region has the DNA TGTGCCAGCAGCCTCGGACAGGGAATTCGGCAGTACTTC. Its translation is CASSLGQGIRQYF.

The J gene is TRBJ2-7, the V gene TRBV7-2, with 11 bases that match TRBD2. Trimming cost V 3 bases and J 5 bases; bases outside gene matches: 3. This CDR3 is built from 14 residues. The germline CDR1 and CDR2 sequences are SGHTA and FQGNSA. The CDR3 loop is CASSFPSGRNEQYF. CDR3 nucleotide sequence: TGTGCCAGCAGCTTCCCTAGCGGGAGGAACGAGCAGTACTTC.

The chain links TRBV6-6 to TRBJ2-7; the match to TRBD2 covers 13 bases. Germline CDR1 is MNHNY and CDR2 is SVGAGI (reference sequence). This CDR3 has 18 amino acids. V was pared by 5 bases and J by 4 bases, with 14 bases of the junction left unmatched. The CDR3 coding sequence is TGTGCCAGCAGTCGCGGGACTAGCGGGAATAAGGGCATATACGAGCAGTACTTC. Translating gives CASSRGTSGNKGIYEQYF.

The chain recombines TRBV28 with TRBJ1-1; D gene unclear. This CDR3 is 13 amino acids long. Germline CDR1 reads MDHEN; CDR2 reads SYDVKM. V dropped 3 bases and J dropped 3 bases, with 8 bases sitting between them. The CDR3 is CASSFYADTEAFF. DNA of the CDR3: TGTGCCAGCAGTTTCTATGCGGACACTGAAGCTTTCTTT.

CDR3 residues: CASSPNGGGAQETQYF. For the CDR3, the DNA is TGTGCCAGCAGCCCTAACGGGGGGGGTGCTCAAGAGACCCAGTACTTC. The chain carries TRBV7-3 and TRBJ2-5; 8 bases match TRBD2. With V trimmed by 5 bases and J by 2 bases, 10 bases remained unmatched. The CDR3 contains 16 residues. Germline V lookup: CDR1 SGHTA, CDR2 FQGTGA.

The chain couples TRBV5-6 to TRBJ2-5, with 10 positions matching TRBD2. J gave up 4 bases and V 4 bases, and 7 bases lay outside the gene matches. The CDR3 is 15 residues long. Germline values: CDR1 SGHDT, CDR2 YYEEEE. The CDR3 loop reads CASSPRSGGLETQYF. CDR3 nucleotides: TGTGCCAGCAGCCCTCGTAGCGGGGGGTTAGAGACCCAGTACTTC. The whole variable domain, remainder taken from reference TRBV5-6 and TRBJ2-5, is DAGVTQSPTHLIKTRGQQVTLRCSPKSGHDTVSWYQQALGQGPQFIFQYYEEEERQRGNFPDRFSGHQFPNYSSELNVNALLLGDSALYLCASSPRSGGLETQYFGPGTRLLVL.

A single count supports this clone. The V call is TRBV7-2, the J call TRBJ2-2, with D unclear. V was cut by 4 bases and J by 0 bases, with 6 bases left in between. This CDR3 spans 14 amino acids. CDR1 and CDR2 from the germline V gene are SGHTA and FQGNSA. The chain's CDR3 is CASSYTPNTGELFF. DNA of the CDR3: TGTGCCAGCAGCTATACACCGAACACCGGGGAGCTGTTTTTT.

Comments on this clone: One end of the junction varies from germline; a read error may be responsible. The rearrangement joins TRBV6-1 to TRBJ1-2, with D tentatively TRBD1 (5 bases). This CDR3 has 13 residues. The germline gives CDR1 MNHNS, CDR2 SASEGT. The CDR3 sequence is CASSEGAGWGYTF. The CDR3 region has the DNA TGTGCCAGCAGCGAAGGGGCAGGTTGGGGCTACACCTTC.

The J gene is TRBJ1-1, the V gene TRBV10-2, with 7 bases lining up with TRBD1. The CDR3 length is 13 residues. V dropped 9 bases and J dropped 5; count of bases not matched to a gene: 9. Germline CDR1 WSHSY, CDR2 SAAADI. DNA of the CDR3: TGCGCCAGTCAGGGGGAAGGGGAGACTGAAGCTTTCTTT. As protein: CASQGEGETEAFF.

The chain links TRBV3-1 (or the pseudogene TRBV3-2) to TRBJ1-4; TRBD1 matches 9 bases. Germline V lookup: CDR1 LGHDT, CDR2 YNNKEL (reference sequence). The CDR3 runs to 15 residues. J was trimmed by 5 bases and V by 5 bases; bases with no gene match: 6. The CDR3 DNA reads TGTGCCAGCAGCAAAACAGGGGGCTCGAATGAAAAACTGTTTTTT. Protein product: CASSKTGGSNEKLFF.

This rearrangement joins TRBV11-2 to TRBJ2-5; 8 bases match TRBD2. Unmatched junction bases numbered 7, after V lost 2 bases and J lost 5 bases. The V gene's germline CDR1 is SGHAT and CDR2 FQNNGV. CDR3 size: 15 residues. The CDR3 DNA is TGTGCCAGCAGCTTACGGGGGGGCCAGGGGGAGACCCAGTACTTC. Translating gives CASSLRGGQGETQYF.

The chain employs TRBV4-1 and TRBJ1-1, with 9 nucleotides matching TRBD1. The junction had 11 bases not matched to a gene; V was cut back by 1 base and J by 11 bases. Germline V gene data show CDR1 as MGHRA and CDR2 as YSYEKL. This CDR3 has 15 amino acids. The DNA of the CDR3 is TGCGCCAGCAGCCAAGGGGACAGGGCGGATAGGGGGGCTTTCTTT. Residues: CASSQGDRADRGAFF.

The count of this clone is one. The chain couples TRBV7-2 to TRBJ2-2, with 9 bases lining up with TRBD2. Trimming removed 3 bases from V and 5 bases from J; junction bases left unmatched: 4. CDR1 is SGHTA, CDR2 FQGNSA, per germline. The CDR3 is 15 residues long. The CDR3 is CASSFGGGVTGELFF. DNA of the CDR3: TGTGCCAGCAGCTTCGGCGGGGGGGTTACCGGGGAGCTGTTTTTT.

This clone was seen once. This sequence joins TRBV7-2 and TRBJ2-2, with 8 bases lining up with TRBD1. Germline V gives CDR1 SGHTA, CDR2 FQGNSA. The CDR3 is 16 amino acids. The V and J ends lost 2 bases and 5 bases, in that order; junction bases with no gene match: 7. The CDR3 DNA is TGTGCCAGCAGCTTAATGTTCACAGGGGGTACCGGGGAGCTGTTTTTT. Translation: CASSLMFTGGTGELFF. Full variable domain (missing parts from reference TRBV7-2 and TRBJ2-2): GAGVSQSPSNKVTEKGKDVELRCDPISGHTALYWYRQSLGQGLEFLIYFQGNSAPDKSGLPSDRFSAERTGGSVSTLTIQRTQQEDSAVYLCASSLMFTGGTGELFFGEGSRLTVL.

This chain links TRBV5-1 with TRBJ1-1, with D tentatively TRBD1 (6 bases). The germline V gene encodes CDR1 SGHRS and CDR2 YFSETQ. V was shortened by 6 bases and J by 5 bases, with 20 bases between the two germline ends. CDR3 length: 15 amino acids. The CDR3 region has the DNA TGCGCCAGCAACTCGCTGGGGGCGTTAGGAACTGAAGCTTTCTTT. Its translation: CASNSLGALGTEAFF.